This entry describes one T cell receptor beta chain. Which antigen it targets is not known. It has no much larger one-base neighbor in the sample; base qualities were not kept. This sample was taken from a study of T cells in Graves' hyperthyroidism and ophthalmopathy (dated by TCRdb to about 2019). For the wider study: Peripheral blood samples were taken at initial diagnosis, before any treatment was given. According to the paper, TCR Vbeta CDR3 sequencing was carried out on some 130 peripheral blood samples, which came from 40 to 45 ophthalmopathy, around 74 hyperthyroidism and approximately 17 progressor patients. For training and testing, the 100 or so patients in the discovery cohort were randomly divided in a 7:3 ratio. Once sampling was done, hyperthyroidism patients were given methimazole at a starting dose of 30 mg daily, whereas ophthalmopathy patients were given high-dose intravenous methylprednisolone. A discovery cohort of about a hundred patients, roughly 43 with Graves' ophthalmopathy and approximately 55 with stable Graves' hyperthyroidism, was used to find distinguishing TCR V-J signatures. The study also compared thyroid tissue and blood T-cell repertoires from a handful of Graves' hyperthyroidism patients. Prospective prediction of ophthalmopathy was tested in an independent validation cohort of 18 to 20 hyperthyroidism patients and some 17 patients who later progressed to ophthalmopathy.

Stable Graves' hyperthyroidism was defined as the absence of progression to ophthalmopathy over 18 months of follow-up. Hyperthyroidism patients were newly diagnosed, with disease duration under 2 months, and aged 18 to 65 years. Patients with uncontrolled infections, other autoimmune diseases, pregnancy or lactation were excluded. Diagnoses were established on the basis of clinical symptoms, serum thyroxine and TRAb, thyroid ultrasound, and orbital computed tomography. PBMCs were separated from around 9.1 ml of fresh peripheral blood using Ficoll-Paque density gradient centrifugation. Total RNA was extracted using Trizol reagent, and RNA quality was assessed on an Agilent 2100 Bioanalyzer. Cut back by 5 bases and 2 bases, the V and J ends lie 6 bases apart. Including the terminal cysteine and phenylalanine, the CDR3 comprises 12 residues. The sequence is cut down to CDR3 DNA, 36 bases in frame from base 1.

The TCR beta CDR3 regions were amplified from the RNA transcripts. For the first round of RT-PCR on the TCR CDR3, the HTBI primer set was used together with the Qiagen OneStep RT-PCR kit. Libraries were constructed in a second round of multiplex PCR, after which size selection and purification were carried out. Paired-end sequencing of the libraries was performed with 100 bp reads on an Illumina HiSeq2000. The published analysis was carried out like this. SOAPnuke was used to process the raw data, with reads discarded if the reads contained adapters or uncalled bases, had a mean Phred below 15, or lacked an exact constant-primer or identifier match. COPE v1.2.5 was used to merge high-quality paired reads, and clonotypes were defined as unique nucleotide sequences. Clonotypes were aligned to IMGT TRBV, TRBD and TRBJ reference segments using MiTCR v1.1. The analysis included only V-J combinations with a frequency above 0.0001, which together covered around 99% of the repertoires. A TCS score was defined as the ratio of F50 (clonal expansion) to E x V (chaos), with BLOSUM62-based TCRdist applied between CDR3 peptides within each V-J. Welch's t-statistics and random forest reduced fewer than 600 V-J features to under 15, which were used in a naive Bayes classifier (R e1071). The public reads were quality trimmed at Q25 with fastp and then assembled into clones with MiXCR by TCRdb, keeping productive beta chains. Here each entry gathers all rows of one CDR3 protein and keeps the most common genes and DNA. Clone size and V and J calls follow TCRdb, not the original study. The sample records 360,000 or so distinct CDR3 sequences, approximately 19% of which are singletons. Roughly 3.5% of the sample comes from the top ten.

Broader findings and caveats from the paper: No statistical method was used to set the sample size in advance, and investigators knew the group allocation. In validation, progression to ophthalmopathy was predicted by the model with about 70% sensitivity and about 72% specificity, a median of approximately 6.5 months before onset. In cross-validation, a model built on a 13 V-J signature told ophthalmopathy apart from stable hyperthyroidism with 87.88% sensitivity and roughly 83% specificity, and in testing the same model reached 80%/75%. Blood samples also contained most of the expanded thyroid clonotypes (frequency above 0.001), which suggests that blood repertoires may reflect thyroid immune responses.

Sequences were obtained from blood. The TCR originated in a young woman with Graves' hyperthyroidism. The chain is made from TRBV12-3 or TRBV12-4 and TRBJ1-2; the D segment cannot be called with confidence. CDR3 sequence: CASSALNYGYTF. The bases read TGTGCCAGCAGTGCGCTAAACTATGGCTACACCTTC.